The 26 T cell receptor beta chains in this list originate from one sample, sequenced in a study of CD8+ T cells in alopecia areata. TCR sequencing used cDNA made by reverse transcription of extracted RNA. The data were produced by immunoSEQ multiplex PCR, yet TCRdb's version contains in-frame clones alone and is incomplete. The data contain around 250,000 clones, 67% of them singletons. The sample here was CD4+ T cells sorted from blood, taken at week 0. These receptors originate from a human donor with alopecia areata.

The CDR3 bases are TGTGCCAGCAGCCTGGCCCCAACTAGCGGGGGGGCAGATACGCAGTATTTT. It encodes CASSLAPTSGGADTQYF. The rearrangement uses TRBV5-4 and TRBJ2-3; TRBD2 matches 13 bases. This CDR3 is 17 amino acids long. V lost 4 bases to trimming and J lost 4 bases; unmatched junction nucleotides: 9. Germline V gene lookup returns CDR1 SGHNT and CDR2 YYREEE (reference sequence).

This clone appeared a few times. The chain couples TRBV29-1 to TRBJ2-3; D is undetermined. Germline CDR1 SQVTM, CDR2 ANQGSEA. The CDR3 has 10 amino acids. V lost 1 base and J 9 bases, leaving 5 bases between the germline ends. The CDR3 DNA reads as TGCAGCGTTGAAGTTAGCACGCAGTATTTT. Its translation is CSVEVSTQYF.

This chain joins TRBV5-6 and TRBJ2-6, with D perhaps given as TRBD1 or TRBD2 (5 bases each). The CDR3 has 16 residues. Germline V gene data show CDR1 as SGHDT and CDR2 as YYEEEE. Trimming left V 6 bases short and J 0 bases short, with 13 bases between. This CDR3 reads CASTSWGPSGANVLTF. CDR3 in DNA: TGTGCCAGCACCTCCTGGGGACCCTCTGGGGCCAACGTCCTGACTTTC.

CDR3 residues: CTSSLLAFQETQYF. The CDR3 region has the DNA TGCACCAGCAGCCTTCTAGCCTTCCAAGAGACCCAGTACTTC. This rearrangement joins TRBV1 to TRBJ2-5; TRBD2 is taken as the D call from the table, unchecked against the DNA. TRBV1 is classified as a pseudogene. The CDR3 length is 14 residues.

The CDR3 DNA reads TGTGCCAGCAGCCCACCAGACACTAGGGGCTATGGCTACACCTTC. It encodes CASSPPDTRGYGYTF. The rearrangement uses TRBV5-4 and TRBJ1-2; D might be TRBD1 (5 bases). Germline CDR1 reads SGHNT; CDR2 reads YYREEE (reference sequence). The CDR3 runs 15 residues. V lost 4 bases to trimming and J lost 4 bases, with 17 bases between them.

For the CDR3, the DNA is TGTGCCAGCAGCCCATCCGACCCGGAAACAACTAATGAAAAACTGTTTTTT. It yields the protein CASSPSDPETTNEKLFF. The chain has TRBV14 and TRBJ1-4; D unclear. CDR1 and CDR2 (germline): SGHDN, FVKESK. The CDR3 runs 17 residues. Trimming took 4 bases from V and 0 from J, leaving 15 bases between them.

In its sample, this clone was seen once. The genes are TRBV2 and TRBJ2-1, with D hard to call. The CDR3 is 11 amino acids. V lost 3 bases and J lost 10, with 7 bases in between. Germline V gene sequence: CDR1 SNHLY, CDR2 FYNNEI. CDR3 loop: CASSDRREQFF. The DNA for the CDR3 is TGTGCCAGCAGTGACAGACGAGAGCAGTTCTTC.

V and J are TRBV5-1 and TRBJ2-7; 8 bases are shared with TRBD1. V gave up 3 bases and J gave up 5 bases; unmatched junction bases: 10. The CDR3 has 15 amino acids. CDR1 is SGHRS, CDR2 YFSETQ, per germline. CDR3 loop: CASSSAGTGYDEQYF. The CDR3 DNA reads TGCGCCAGCAGCTCCGCCGGGACAGGCTACGACGAGCAGTACTTC.

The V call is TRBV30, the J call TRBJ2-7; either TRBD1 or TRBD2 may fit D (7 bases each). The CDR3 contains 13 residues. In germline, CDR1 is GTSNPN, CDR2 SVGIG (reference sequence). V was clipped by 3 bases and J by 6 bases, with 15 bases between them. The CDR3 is CAWSRGGPGEQYF. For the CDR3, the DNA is TGTGCCTGGAGCAGGGGGGGGCCTGGCGAGCAGTACTTC.

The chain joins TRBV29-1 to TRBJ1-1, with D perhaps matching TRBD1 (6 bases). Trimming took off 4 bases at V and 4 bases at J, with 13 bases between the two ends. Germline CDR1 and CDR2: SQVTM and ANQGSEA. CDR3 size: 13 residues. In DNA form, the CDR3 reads TGCAGCGTTGTCGGGCAGGGGTTCACTGAAGCTTTCTTT. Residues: CSVVGQGFTEAFF.

CDR3 in amino acids: CASDSNAYEQYF. CDR3 DNA: TGTGCCTCGGACAGCAACGCCTACGAGCAGTACTTC. The chain couples TRBV30 to TRBJ2-7, with TRBD1 as a possible D gene (6 bases). V was pared by 7 bases and J by 2 bases, with 12 bases between. This CDR3 has 12 amino acids. The germline gives CDR1 GTSNPN, CDR2 SVGIG (reference sequence).

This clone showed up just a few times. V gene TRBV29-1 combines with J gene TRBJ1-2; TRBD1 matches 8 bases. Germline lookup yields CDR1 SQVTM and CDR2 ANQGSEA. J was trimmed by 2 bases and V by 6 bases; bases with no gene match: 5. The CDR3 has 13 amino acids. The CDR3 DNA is TGCAGCGTAACAGGGGGGAAGAACTATGGCTACACCTTC. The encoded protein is CSVTGGKNYGYTF.

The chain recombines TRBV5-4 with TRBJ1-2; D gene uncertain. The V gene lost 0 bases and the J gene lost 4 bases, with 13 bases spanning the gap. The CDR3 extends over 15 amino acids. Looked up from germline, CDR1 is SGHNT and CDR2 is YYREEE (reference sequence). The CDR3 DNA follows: TGTGCCAGCAGCTTGGTCTCCTCTGGGGTCTATGGCTACACCTTC. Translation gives CASSLVSSGVYGYTF.

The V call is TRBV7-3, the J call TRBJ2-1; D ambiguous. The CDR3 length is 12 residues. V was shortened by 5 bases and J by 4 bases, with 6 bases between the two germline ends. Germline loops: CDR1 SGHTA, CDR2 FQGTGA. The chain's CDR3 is CASSQPYNEQFF. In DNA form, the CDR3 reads TGTGCCAGCAGCCAACCTTACAATGAGCAGTTCTTC.

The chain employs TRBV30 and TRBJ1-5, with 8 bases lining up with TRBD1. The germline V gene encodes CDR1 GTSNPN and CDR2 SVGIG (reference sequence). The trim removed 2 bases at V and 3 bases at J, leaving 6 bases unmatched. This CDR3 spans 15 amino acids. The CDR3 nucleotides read TGTGCCTGGAGTACGGACAGGGACAACAATCAGCCCCAGCATTTT. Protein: CAWSTDRDNNQPQHF.

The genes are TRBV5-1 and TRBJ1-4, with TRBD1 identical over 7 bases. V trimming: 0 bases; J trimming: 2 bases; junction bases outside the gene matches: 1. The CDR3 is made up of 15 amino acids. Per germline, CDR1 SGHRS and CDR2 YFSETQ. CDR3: CASSLATGTNEKLFF. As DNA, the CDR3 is TGCGCCAGCAGCTTGGCGACAGGGACTAATGAAAAACTGTTTTTT.

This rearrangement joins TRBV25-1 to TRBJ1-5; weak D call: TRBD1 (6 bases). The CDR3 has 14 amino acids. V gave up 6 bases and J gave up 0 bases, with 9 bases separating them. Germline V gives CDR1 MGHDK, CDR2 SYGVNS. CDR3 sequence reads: CASSRDNSNQPQHF. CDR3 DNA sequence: TGTGCCAGCAGCCGGGACAATAGCAATCAGCCCCAGCATTTT.

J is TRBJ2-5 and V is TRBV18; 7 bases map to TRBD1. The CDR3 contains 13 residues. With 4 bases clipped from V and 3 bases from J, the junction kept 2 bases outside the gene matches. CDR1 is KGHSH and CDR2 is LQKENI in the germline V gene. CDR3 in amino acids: CASSQGQKETQYF. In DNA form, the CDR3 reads TGTGCCAGCTCACAGGGACAGAAAGAGACCCAGTACTTC.

The CDR3 loop is CSETGTLYTEAFF. As DNA, the CDR3 is TGCAGCGAAACCGGGACACTCTACACTGAAGCTTTCTTT. This chain uses TRBV29-1 with TRBJ1-1; D is possibly TRBD1 (6 bases). This CDR3 contains 13 residues. Germline assignment: CDR1 SQVTM and CDR2 ANQGSEA. Trimming took off 7 bases at V and 3 bases at J, with 15 bases between the two ends.

CDR3 sequence: CASSPERGRQGYEQYF. The CDR3 DNA sequence: TGTGCCAGCAGCCCCGAGAGGGGGAGACAGGGCTACGAGCAGTACTTC. The chain uses TRBV4-2 and TRBJ2-7, with 7 bases that match TRBD1. Per germline, CDR1 LGHNA and CDR2 YNFKEQ. J lost 3 bases, V lost 4 bases, and 12 bases had no gene match. This CDR3 region has 16 residues.

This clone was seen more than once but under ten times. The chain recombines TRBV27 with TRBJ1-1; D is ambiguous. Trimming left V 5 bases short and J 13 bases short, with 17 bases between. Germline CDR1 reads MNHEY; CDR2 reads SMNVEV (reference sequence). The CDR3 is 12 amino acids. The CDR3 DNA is TGTGCCAGCAGTCAGGTACTGGGTACAGTTTTCTTT. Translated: CASSQVLGTVFF.

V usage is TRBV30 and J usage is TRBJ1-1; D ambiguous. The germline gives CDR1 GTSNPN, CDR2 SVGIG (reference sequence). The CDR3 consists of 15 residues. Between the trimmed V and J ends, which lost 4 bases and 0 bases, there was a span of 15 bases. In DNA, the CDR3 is TGTGCCTGGAATCGTGCTGGGAGGTTGAACACTGAAGCTTTCTTT. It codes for CAWNRAGRLNTEAFF.

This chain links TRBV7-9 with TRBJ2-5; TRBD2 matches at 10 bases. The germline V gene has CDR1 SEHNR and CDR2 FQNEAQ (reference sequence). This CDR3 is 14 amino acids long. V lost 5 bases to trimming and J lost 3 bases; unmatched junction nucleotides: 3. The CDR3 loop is CASSRGLAEETQYF. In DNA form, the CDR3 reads TGTGCCAGCAGCCGAGGACTAGCGGAAGAGACCCAGTACTTC.

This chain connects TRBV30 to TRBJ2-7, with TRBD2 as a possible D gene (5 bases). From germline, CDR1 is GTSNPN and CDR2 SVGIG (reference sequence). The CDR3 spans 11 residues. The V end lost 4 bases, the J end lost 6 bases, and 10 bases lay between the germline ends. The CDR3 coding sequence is TGTGCCTGGATAAAGAGGGCCGAGCAGTACTTC. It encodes CAWIKRAEQYF. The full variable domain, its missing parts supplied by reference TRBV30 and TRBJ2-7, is SQTIHQWPATLVQPVGSPLSLECTVEGTSNPNLYWYRQAAGRGLQLLFYSVGIGQISSEVPQNLSASRPQDRQFILSSKKLLLSDSGFYLCAWIKRAEQYFGPGTRLTVT.

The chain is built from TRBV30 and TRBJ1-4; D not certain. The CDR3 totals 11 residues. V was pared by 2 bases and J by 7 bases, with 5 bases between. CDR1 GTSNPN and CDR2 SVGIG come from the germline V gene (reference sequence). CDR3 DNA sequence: TGTGCCTGGAGTCGAGTTGAAAAACTGTTTTTT. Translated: CAWSRVEKLFF.

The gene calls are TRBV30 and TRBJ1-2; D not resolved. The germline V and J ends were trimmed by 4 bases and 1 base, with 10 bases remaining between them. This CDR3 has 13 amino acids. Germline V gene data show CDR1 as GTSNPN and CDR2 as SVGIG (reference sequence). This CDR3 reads CAWMKISNYGYTF. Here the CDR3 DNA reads TGTGCCTGGATGAAGATTAGTAACTATGGCTACACCTTC.